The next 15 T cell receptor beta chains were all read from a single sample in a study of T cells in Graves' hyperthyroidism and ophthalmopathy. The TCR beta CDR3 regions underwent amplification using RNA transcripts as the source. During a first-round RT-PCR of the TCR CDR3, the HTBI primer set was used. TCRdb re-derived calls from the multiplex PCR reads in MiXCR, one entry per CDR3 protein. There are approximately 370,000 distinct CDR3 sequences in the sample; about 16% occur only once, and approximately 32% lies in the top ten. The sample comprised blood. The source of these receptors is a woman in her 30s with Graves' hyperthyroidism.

As DNA, the CDR3 is TGCAGTGTTACAGGGATCGGAGGCTCAGATACGCAGTATTTT. Its translation is CSVTGIGGSDTQYF. The chain uses TRBV20-1 and TRBJ2-3; D is possibly TRBD1 (6 bases). This CDR3 has 14 residues. V shed 7 bases and J shed 4 bases, with 18 bases lying between them. Germline CDR1 is DFQATT and CDR2 is SNEGSKA (reference sequence).

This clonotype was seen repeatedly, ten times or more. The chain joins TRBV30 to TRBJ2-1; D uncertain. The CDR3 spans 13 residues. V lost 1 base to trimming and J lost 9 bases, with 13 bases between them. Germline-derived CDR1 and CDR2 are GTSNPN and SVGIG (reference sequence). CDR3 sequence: CAWSDPPAAEQFF. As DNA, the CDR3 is TGTGCCTGGAGTGATCCCCCAGCTGCTGAGCAGTTCTTC.

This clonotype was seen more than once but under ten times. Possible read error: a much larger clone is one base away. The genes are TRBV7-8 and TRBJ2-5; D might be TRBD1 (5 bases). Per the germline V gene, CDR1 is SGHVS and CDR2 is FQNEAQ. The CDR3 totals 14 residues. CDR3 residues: CVSSSKTVQETQYF. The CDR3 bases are TGTGTCAGCAGCTCTAAGACAGTCCAAGAGACCCAGTACTTC.

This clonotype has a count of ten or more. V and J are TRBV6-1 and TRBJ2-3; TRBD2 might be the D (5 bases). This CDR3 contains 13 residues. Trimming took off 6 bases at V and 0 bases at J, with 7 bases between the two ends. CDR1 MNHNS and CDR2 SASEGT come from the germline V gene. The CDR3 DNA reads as TGTGCCAGCAGCGGACTGAGCACAGATACGCAGTATTTT. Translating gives CASSGLSTDTQYF.

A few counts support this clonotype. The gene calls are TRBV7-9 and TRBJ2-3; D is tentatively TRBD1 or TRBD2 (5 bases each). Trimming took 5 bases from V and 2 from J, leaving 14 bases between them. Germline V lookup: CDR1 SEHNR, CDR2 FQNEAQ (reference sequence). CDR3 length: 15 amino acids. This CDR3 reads CASSRDQGYTDTQYF. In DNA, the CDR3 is TGTGCCAGCAGCCGGGACCAGGGATACACAGATACGCAGTATTTT.

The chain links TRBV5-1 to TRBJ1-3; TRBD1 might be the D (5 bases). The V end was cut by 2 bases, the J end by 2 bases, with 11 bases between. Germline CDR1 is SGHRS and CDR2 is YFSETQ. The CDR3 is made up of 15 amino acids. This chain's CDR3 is CASSLQAGTGNTIYF. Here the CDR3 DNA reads TGCGCCAGCAGCTTACAGGCAGGGACTGGAAACACCATATATTTT.

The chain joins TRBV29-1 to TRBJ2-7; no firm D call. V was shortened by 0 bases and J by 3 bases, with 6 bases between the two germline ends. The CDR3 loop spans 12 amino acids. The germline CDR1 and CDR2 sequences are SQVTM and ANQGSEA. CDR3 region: CSVEDPFYEQYF. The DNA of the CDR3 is TGCAGCGTTGAAGACCCCTTCTACGAGCAGTACTTC.

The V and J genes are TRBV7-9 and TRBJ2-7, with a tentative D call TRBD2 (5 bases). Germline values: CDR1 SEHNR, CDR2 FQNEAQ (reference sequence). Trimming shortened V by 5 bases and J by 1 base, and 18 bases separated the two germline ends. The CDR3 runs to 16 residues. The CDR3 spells CASSDTATGLSYEQYF. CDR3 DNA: TGTGCCAGCAGCGACACGGCAACGGGATTATCCTACGAGCAGTACTTC.

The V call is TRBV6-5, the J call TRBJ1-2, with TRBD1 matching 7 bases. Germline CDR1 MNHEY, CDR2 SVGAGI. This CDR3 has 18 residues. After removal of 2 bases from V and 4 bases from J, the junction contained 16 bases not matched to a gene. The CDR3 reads CASSYRPPTGRESYGYTF. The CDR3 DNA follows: TGTGCCAGCAGTTACAGGCCGCCGACAGGGCGAGAAAGCTATGGCTACACCTTC.

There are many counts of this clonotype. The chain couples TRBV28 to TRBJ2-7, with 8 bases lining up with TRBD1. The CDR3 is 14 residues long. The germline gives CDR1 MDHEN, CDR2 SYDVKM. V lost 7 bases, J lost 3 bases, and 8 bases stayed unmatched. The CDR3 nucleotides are TGTGCCAGCACCCCCGGGACAGGATTCTACGAGCAGTACTTC. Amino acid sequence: CASTPGTGFYEQYF. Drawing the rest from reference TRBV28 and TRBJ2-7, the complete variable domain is DVKVTQSSRYLVKRTGEKVFLECVQDMDHENMFWYRQDPGLGLRLIYFSYDVKMKEKGDIPEGYSVSREKKERFSLILESASTNQTSMYLCASTPGTGFYEQYFGPGTRLTVT.

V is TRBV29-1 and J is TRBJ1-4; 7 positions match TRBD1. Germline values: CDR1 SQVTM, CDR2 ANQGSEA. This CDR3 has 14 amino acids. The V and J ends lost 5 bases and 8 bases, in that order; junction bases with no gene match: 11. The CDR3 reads CSVISPGQREKLFF. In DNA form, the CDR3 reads TGCAGCGTTATTTCTCCGGGACAGAGAGAAAAACTGTTTTTT.

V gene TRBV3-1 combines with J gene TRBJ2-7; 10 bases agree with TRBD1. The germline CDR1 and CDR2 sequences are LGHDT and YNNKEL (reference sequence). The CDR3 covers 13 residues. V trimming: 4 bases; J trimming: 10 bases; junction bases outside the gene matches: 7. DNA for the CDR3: TGTGCCAGCAGCCGGGGACAGGGGAAGGAACAGTACTTC. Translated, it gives CASSRGQGKEQYF.

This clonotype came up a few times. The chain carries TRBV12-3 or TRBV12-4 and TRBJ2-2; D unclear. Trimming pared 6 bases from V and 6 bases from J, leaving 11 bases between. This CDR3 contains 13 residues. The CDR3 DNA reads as TGTGCCAGCAGGCTCCCGGCAGCCGGGGAGCTGTTTTTT. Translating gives CASRLPAAGELFF.

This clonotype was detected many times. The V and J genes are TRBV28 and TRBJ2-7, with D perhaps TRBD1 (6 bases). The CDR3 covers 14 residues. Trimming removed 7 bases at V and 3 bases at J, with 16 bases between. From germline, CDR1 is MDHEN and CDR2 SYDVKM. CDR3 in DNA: TGTGCCAGCAACCCTCTGGGGGCCGGCTACGAGCAGTACTTC. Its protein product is CASNPLGAGYEQYF.

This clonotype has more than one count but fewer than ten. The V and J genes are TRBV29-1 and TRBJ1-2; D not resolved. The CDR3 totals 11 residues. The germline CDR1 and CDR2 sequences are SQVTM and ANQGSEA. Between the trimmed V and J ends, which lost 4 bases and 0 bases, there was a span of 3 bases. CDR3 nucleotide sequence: TGCAGCGTTGGAACTAACTATGGCTACACCTTC. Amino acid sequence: CSVGTNYGYTF.